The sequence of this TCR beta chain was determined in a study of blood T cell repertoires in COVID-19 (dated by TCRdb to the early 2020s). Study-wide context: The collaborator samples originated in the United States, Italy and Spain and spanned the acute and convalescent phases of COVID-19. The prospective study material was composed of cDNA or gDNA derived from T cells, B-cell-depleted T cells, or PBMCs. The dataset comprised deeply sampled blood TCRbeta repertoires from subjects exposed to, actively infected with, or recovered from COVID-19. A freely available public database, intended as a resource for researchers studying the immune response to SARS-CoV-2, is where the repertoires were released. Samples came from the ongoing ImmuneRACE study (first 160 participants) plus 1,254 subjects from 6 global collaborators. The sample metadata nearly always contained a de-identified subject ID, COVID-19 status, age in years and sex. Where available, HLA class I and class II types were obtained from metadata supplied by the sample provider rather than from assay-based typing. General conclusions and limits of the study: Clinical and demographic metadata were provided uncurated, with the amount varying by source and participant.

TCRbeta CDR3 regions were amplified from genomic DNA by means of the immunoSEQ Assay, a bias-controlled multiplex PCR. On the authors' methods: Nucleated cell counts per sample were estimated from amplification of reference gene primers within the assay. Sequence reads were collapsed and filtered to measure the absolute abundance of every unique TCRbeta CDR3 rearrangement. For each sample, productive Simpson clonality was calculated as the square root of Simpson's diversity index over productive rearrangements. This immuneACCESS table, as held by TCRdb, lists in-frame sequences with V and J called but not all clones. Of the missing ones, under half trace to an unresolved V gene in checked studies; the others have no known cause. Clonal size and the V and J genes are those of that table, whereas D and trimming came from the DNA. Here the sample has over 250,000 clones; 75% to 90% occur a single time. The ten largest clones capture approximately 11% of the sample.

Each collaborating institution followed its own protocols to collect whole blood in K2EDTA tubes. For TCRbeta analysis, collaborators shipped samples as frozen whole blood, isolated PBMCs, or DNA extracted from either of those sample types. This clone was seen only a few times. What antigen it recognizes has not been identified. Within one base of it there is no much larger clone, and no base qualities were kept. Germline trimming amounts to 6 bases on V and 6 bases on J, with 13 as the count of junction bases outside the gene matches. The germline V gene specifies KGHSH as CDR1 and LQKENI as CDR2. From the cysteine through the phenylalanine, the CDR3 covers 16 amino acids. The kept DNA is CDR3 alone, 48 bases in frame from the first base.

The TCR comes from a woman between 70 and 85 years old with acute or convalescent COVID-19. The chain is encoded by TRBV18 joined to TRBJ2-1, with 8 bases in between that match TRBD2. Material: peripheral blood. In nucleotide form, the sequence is TGTGCCAGCTCCTCTCAACCGTCGGGGGGGTCCAATGAGCAGTTCTTC. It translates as CASSSQPSGGSNEQFF.